Presented here are 4 T cell receptor beta chains from one specimen sequenced in a study of neurological immune-mediated disorders. A single record per CDR3 protein comes from TCRdb applying MiXCR to the 5' RACE reads. The table has around 44,000 distinct CDR3 sequences, more than 2% seen once; the top ten hold approximately 12%. The specimen was PBMCs. These receptors all come from a man aged 25 to 45 with multiple sclerosis.

This clonotype was seen ten or more times. The rearrangement uses TRBV20-1 and TRBJ2-4, with D perhaps given as TRBD1 or TRBD2 (5 bases each). The CDR3 spans 11 residues. V lost 3 bases and J 16 bases, leaving 16 bases between the germline ends. CDR1 is DFQATT and CDR2 is SNEGSKA in the germline V gene (reference sequence). CDR3 residues: CSARVRDQIYF. Written as DNA, the CDR3 is TGCAGTGCTAGGGTCCGGGACCAAATATACTTC.

This clonotype was seen more than once but under ten times. The chain recombines TRBV7-2 with TRBJ2-7, with D maybe TRBD2 (6 bases). CDR1 is SGHTA and CDR2 is FQGNSA in the germline V gene. The germline V and J ends were trimmed by 5 bases and 3 bases, with 14 bases remaining between them. The CDR3 is made up of 14 amino acids. CDR3 bases: TGTGCCAGCAGCCCCCCTAGCGAGGGCTACGAGCAGTACTTC. The encoded protein is CASSPPSEGYEQYF.

This clonotype was found a few times. The chain is built from TRBV5-6 and TRBJ2-1; possible D gene TRBD2, 6 bases. CDR3 length: 11 residues. The germline V gene has CDR1 SGHDT and CDR2 YYEEEE. Trimming stripped 2 bases from V and 10 bases from J, with 7 bases between. CDR3 protein: CASSFRGEQFF. The CDR3 DNA reads TGTGCCAGCAGCTTCCGGGGGGAGCAGTTCTTC.

This clonotype appeared many times. This rearrangement joins TRBV20-1 to TRBJ2-3; possible D gene TRBD2, 6 bases. V dropped 0 bases and J dropped 3 bases, with 16 bases sitting between them. Germline CDR1 is DFQATT and CDR2 is SNEGSKA (reference sequence). The CDR3 totals 16 residues. The CDR3 sequence: CSARDPGLGWTDTQYF. In DNA, the CDR3 is TGCAGTGCTAGAGACCCGGGACTCGGCTGGACAGATACGCAGTATTTT.